The next 32 T cell receptor beta chains were all read from a single sample in a study of blood T cell repertoires in COVID-19. The table came from immunoSEQ multiplex PCR; TCRdb's copy has only in-frame clones and leaves some out. Of about 140,000 clones in the sample, around 80% are singletons; the top ten hold roughly 6.5%. The sample taken for sequencing was peripheral blood. The receptors here all came from a human donor in a cohort sampled during active COVID-19.

This clone has a handful of counts. V usage is TRBV7-3 and J usage is TRBJ2-7, with 11 bases fitting TRBD1. After removal of 6 bases from V and 5 bases from J, the junction contained 3 bases not matched to a gene. Germline V gives CDR1 SGHTA, CDR2 FQGTGA. The CDR3 is 13 amino acids. CDR3 bases: TGTGCCAGCAGTTTGGACAGGGGGCACGAGCAGTACTTC. Translation: CASSLDRGHEQYF.

This rearrangement joins TRBV6-5 to TRBJ1-3; D is undetermined. Germline assignment: CDR1 MNHEY and CDR2 SVGAGI. V was shortened by 7 bases and J by 4 bases, with 14 bases between the two germline ends. The CDR3 runs to 14 residues. CDR3 in amino acids: CASTPWSGGNTIYF. DNA of the CDR3: TGTGCCAGCACCCCCTGGAGTGGGGGAAACACCATATATTTT.

This rearrangement joins TRBV5-1 to TRBJ1-4; TRBD1 agrees at 8 bases. The V segment lost 4 bases and the J segment 7 bases; nucleotides outside the gene matches: 6. CDR3 length: 14 amino acids. Germline V gives CDR1 SGHRS, CDR2 YFSETQ. The chain's CDR3 is CASSPGTGFEKLFF. In DNA, the CDR3 is TGCGCCAGCAGCCCTGGGACAGGTTTTGAAAAACTGTTTTTT.

This clone was recorded once. V and J are TRBV6-5 and TRBJ2-7, with 10 bases identical to TRBD1. J lost 4 bases, V lost 2 bases, and 8 bases had no gene match. The CDR3 covers 16 residues. Germline values: CDR1 MNHEY, CDR2 SVGAGI. As DNA, the CDR3 is TGTGCCAGCAGTTACCTGGGACAGGGGAGTCGGTACGAGCAGTACTTC. This encodes CASSYLGQGSRYEQYF.

The chain recombines TRBV14 with TRBJ1-2; possible D gene TRBD1, 5 bases. Trimming cost V 2 bases and J 4 bases, with 5 bases left between them. The CDR3 totals 12 residues. Germline-derived CDR1 and CDR2 are SGHDN and FVKESK. The CDR3 reads CASSQQGYGYTF. CDR3 DNA sequence: TGTGCCAGCAGCCAACAGGGCTATGGCTACACCTTC.

This clone was observed a single time. An end of the junction does not agree with germline; a read error may underlie this. The rearrangement links TRBV7-7 to TRBJ1-1; D perhaps matches TRBD1 (5 bases). The CDR3 has 13 amino acids. Germline-derived CDR1 and CDR2 are SSHAT and FNYEAQ (reference sequence). In DNA form, the CDR3 reads TGTGCTAGCAGCCCTGCGGGGGGGTCTGAAGCTTTCTTT. This gives the protein CASSPAGGSEAFF.

The chain carries TRBV7-9 and TRBJ2-5, with 7 bases fitting TRBD1. Germline V lookup: CDR1 SEHNR, CDR2 FQNEAQ (reference sequence). This CDR3 spans 13 amino acids. V trimming: 5 bases; J trimming: 3 bases; junction bases outside the gene matches: 3. Here the CDR3 DNA reads TGTGCCAGCAGCGCTACAGGGGAAGAGACCCAGTACTTC. It is translated as CASSATGEETQYF.

The rearrangement links TRBV11-1 to TRBJ2-3; 10 bases align to TRBD2. This CDR3 spans 16 amino acids. The V segment lost 3 bases and the J segment 1 base; nucleotides outside the gene matches: 4. Germline V CDR1 and CDR2: SGHAT, FQDESV (reference sequence). In DNA, the CDR3 is TGTGCCAGCAGCTTCCCTACTAGCGGGGGCACAGATACGCAGTATTTT. This gives the protein CASSFPTSGGTDTQYF.

The chain employs TRBV29-1 and TRBJ2-7; no definite D call. V was trimmed by 3 bases and J by 4 bases, leaving 13 bases between them. Germline V CDR1 and CDR2: SQVTM, ANQGSEA. The CDR3 runs 13 residues. CDR3 DNA sequence: TGCAGCGTTGAGGCGAGGAAGTTGTACGAGCAGTACTTC. Translated, it gives CSVEARKLYEQYF.

The chain couples TRBV9 to TRBJ2-5, with a tentative D call TRBD2 (7 bases). The germline V gene has CDR1 SGDLS and CDR2 YYNGEE. The germline V and J ends were trimmed by 4 bases and 2 bases, with 24 bases remaining between them. This CDR3 spans 18 amino acids. In DNA, the CDR3 is TGTGCCAGCAGCTCAGGCCCCACGGGGGGCAGGGCGCAAGAGACCCAGTACTTC. Translating it yields CASSSGPTGGRAQETQYF.

V gene TRBV11-1 combines with J gene TRBJ2-7; weak D call: TRBD2 (6 bases). V gave up 3 bases and J gave up 7 bases, with 13 bases separating them. CDR1 is SGHAT and CDR2 is FQDESV in the germline V gene (reference sequence). The CDR3 totals 13 residues. DNA of the CDR3: TGTGCCAGCAGCTTTACGGGGGACCGGGAGCAGTACTTC. It encodes CASSFTGDREQYF.

The CDR3 region is CASKIRQTEAFF. The CDR3 region has the DNA TGTGCCAGCAAGATCCGACAGACTGAAGCTTTCTTT. The genes are TRBV12-3 or TRBV12-4 and TRBJ1-1; weak D call: TRBD1 (5 bases). The ends were cut back, 7 bases at V and 5 bases at J, with 11 bases in the middle. This CDR3 contains 12 residues.

This clone was seen more than once but under ten times. The chain uses TRBV6-5 and TRBJ1-1; a weak D match, TRBD1 (5 bases). This CDR3 contains 15 residues. Germline-derived CDR1 and CDR2 are MNHEY and SVGAGI. Deletions cut 6 bases from V and 0 bases from J, with 14 bases between. The CDR3 loop is CASSPGLSMNTEAFF. The CDR3 region has the DNA TGTGCCAGCAGCCCGGGACTTTCCATGAACACTGAAGCTTTCTTT.

Notes on this clone: An end of the junction differs from the germline gene, which may be a read error. The chain uses TRBV9 and TRBJ2-5, with D perhaps matching TRBD1 (6 bases). The CDR3 has 13 amino acids. The germline gives CDR1 SGDLS, CDR2 YYNGEE. Written as DNA, the CDR3 is TGTGCCAGCAGCGAGTTCCCAGGGGAGACCCAGCACTTC. Amino acids: CASSEFPGETQHF.

This chain connects TRBV27 to TRBJ1-1; 9 nucleotides line up with TRBD1. This CDR3 region has 15 residues. V dropped 3 bases and J dropped 1; count of bases not matched to a gene: 3. Germline V CDR1 and CDR2: MNHEY, SMNVEV (reference sequence). CDR3 nucleotide sequence: TGTGCCAGCAGTTTGGTGGGACAGGGGAACACTGAAGCTTTCTTT. As protein: CASSLVGQGNTEAFF.

The genes are TRBV13 and TRBJ2-3, with a tentative D call TRBD2 (5 bases). Trimming removed 3 bases from V and 3 bases from J, with 13 bases in between. The CDR3 is 15 residues long. CDR1 and CDR2 (germline): PRHDT, FYEKMQ (reference sequence). CDR3 in amino acids: CASSFPGLATDTQYF. CDR3 in DNA: TGTGCCAGCAGCTTCCCCGGGCTAGCTACAGATACGCAGTATTTT. The full variable domain, its missing parts supplied by reference TRBV13 and TRBJ2-3, is AAGVIQSPRHLIKEKRETATLKCYPIPRHDTVYWYQQGPGQDPQFLISFYEKMQSDKGSIPDRFSAQQFSDYHSELNMSSLELGDSALYFCASSFPGLATDTQYFGPGTRLTVL.

Here the CDR3 DNA reads TGTGCCAGCAGCCTCGGGGGGGCGTCGGAGACCCAGTACTTC. Its translation: CASSLGGASETQYF. The chain employs TRBV7-3 and TRBJ2-5, with TRBD2 matching over 8 bases. Per the germline V gene, CDR1 is SGHTA and CDR2 is FQGTGA. CDR3 size: 14 residues. The V gene end was trimmed by 5 bases and the J gene end by 5 bases; junction bases not matched to a gene: 7.

The chain recombines TRBV24-1 with TRBJ2-5, with 9 bases identical to TRBD1. Trimming removed 9 bases from V and 5 bases from J; junction bases left unmatched: 3. Germline values: CDR1 KGHDR, CDR2 SFDVKD. The CDR3 length is 12 residues. CDR3 residues: CATGQGLETQYF. CDR3 nucleotides: TGTGCCACCGGACAGGGGCTGGAGACCCAGTACTTC.

Only a few counts were recorded for this clone. This sequence joins TRBV5-1 and TRBJ2-5; 10 bases map to TRBD1. Per germline, CDR1 SGHRS and CDR2 YFSETQ. The CDR3 has 14 residues. V was clipped by 4 bases and J by 5 bases; unmatched bases: 5. DNA for the CDR3: TGCGCCAGCAGCCTCGACAGGGGGCTGGAGACCCAGTACTTC. This sequence encodes CASSLDRGLETQYF. Based on the CDR3 plus reference TRBV5-1 and TRBJ2-5, the full variable domain is KAGVTQTPRYLIKTRGQQVTLSCSPISGHRSVSWYQQTPGQGLQFLFEYFSETQRNKGNFPGRFSGRQFSNSRSEMNVSTLELGDSALYLCASSLDRGLETQYFGPGTRLLVL.

V gene TRBV5-6 combines with J gene TRBJ1-6, with TRBD1 matching over 9 bases. The length of the CDR3 is 14 residues. Germline trimming cut 4 bases from V and 9 bases from J; bases unmatched to any gene: 5. Germline assignment: CDR1 SGHDT and CDR2 YYEEEE. CDR3 in DNA: TGTGCCAGCAGCGATTGGGACAGGGCTTCACCCCTCCACTTT. Its translation: CASSDWDRASPLHF.

The chain has TRBV7-2 and TRBJ1-2; 8 nucleotides agree with TRBD1. The junction had 7 bases not matched to a gene; V was cut back by 1 base and J by 9 bases. CDR3 length: 14 residues. Germline values: CDR1 SGHTA, CDR2 FQGNSA. CDR3 loop: CASSLEQGGSRYTF. The CDR3 region has the DNA TGTGCCAGCAGCTTAGAACAGGGGGGGTCTCGCTACACCTTC.

This clone was detected a few times. This chain links TRBV19 with TRBJ2-1, with D hard to call. CDR1 and CDR2 (germline): LNHDA, SQIVND (reference sequence). This CDR3 is built from 13 residues. V lost 8 bases and J lost 0, with 8 bases in between. The CDR3 sequence is CASGSSSYNEQFF. Here the CDR3 DNA reads TGTGCCAGTGGATCTAGCTCCTACAATGAGCAGTTCTTC. Together with reference TRBV19 and TRBJ2-1, the CDR3 gives the full variable domain: DGGITQSPKYLFRKEGQNVTLSCEQNLNHDAMYWYRQDPGQGLRLIYYSQIVNDFQKGDIAEGYSVSREKKESFPLTVTSAQKNPTAFYLCASGSSSYNEQFFGPGTRLTVL.

The V call is TRBV5-6, the J call TRBJ1-2, with 9 bases that match TRBD1. This CDR3 has 16 residues. Germline loops: CDR1 SGHDT, CDR2 YYEEEE. V lost 6 bases and J lost 0; bases outside the gene matches: 9. The CDR3 is CASTRGTGRTNYGYTF. The DNA of the CDR3 is TGTGCCAGCACCAGGGGGACAGGGAGGACTAACTATGGCTACACCTTC.

The CDR3 loop is CAQDTTDTQYF. The CDR3 nucleotides read TGTGCCCAGGATACTACAGATACGCAGTATTTT. The chain couples TRBV30 to TRBJ2-3; D gene uncertain. The CDR3 has 11 residues. Per germline, CDR1 GTSNPN and CDR2 SVGIG (reference sequence). Trimming took 8 bases from V and 3 from J, leaving 9 bases between them.

The chain combines TRBV5-1 with TRBJ1-5, with D possibly matching TRBD1 (5 bases). This CDR3 has 15 amino acids. V lost 0 bases, J lost 3 bases, and 10 bases lay in between. Germline CDR1 reads SGHRS; CDR2 reads YFSETQ. CDR3 amino acids: CASSLVGATNQPQHF. DNA of the CDR3: TGCGCCAGCAGCTTGGTAGGGGCAACCAATCAGCCCCAGCATTTT.

The V gene is TRBV28, the J gene TRBJ1-2; 7 nucleotides line up with TRBD1. Per the germline V gene, CDR1 is MDHEN and CDR2 is SYDVKM. This CDR3 region has 15 residues. The V and J ends lost 3 bases and 0 bases, in that order; junction bases with no gene match: 4. For the CDR3, the DNA is TGTGCCAGCAGTTTGGGACAGCGAGCTAACTATGGCTACACCTTC. This codes for CASSLGQRANYGYTF.

This clone has a handful of counts. The chain links TRBV19 to TRBJ1-5, with 8 positions matching TRBD1. The germline gives CDR1 LNHDA, CDR2 SQIVND (reference sequence). The CDR3 is 14 amino acids. The junction had 2 bases not matched to a gene; V was cut back by 5 bases and J by 2 bases. The CDR3 region has the DNA TGTGCCAGTAGTCCGGGACAGGGCAATCAGCCCCAGCATTTT. Translated, it gives CASSPGQGNQPQHF.

V gene TRBV6-2 or TRBV6-3 combines with J gene TRBJ2-1; 8 nucleotides align to TRBD2. The CDR3 consists of 16 residues. CDR1 MNHEY and CDR2 SVGEGT come from the germline V gene. V was pared by 5 bases and J by 7 bases, with 13 bases of the junction left unmatched. CDR3 sequence reads: CASSPPAGGLGNEQFF. The CDR3, as DNA: TGTGCCAGCAGTCCCCCCGCGGGGGGTCTCGGTAATGAGCAGTTCTTC.

This clone was found a few times. The junction departs from germline at one end; a sequencing error may be responsible. The genes are TRBV7-7 and TRBJ2-1, with D perhaps matching TRBD2 (5 bases). CDR1 and CDR2 from the germline V gene are SSHAT and FNYEAQ (reference sequence). The CDR3 extends over 16 amino acids. CDR3 sequence reads: CASSTGEGLAYNEQFF. CDR3 bases: TGTGCTAGCAGCACCGGAGAGGGTTTGGCCTACAATGAGCAGTTCTTC.

V is TRBV2 and J is TRBJ2-1; TRBD2 is a possible D gene (5 bases). Per the germline V gene, CDR1 is SNHLY and CDR2 is FYNNEI. V was cut by 6 bases and J by 5 bases, with 11 bases left in between. This CDR3 spans 13 amino acids. Here the CDR3 DNA reads TGTGCCAGCAGGCGCGACTACGACAATGAGCAGTTCTTC. It translates to CASRRDYDNEQFF.

This clone was recorded only once. CDR3 nucleotides: TGTGCCAGCAGTTACTCGAGCAACGGGGGGACTGAAGCTTTCTTT. Translated: CASSYSSNGGTEAFF. The chain recombines TRBV6-5 with TRBJ1-1, with D possibly matching TRBD1 (5 bases). With 0 bases removed from V and 5 bases from J, the gap between germline ends came to 13 bases. In germline, CDR1 is MNHEY, CDR2 SVGAGI. This CDR3 contains 15 residues.

The CDR3 sequence: CAGRRGTDTQYF. For the CDR3, the DNA is TGTGCCGGCCGCCGGGGCACAGATACGCAGTATTTT. V gene TRBV30 combines with J gene TRBJ2-3; the D is unclear. Trimming cost V 8 bases and J 1 base, with 10 bases left between them. The CDR3 covers 12 residues. CDR1 and CDR2 from the germline V gene are GTSNPN and SVGIG (reference sequence).